These 17 T cell receptor beta chains were sequenced from one sample in a study of blood T cell repertoires in COVID-19. TCRdb keeps only in-frame clones here, not all; method: immunoSEQ multiplex PCR. The sample holds a few hundred thousand clones; more than 75% are singletons and the top ten take 1.2%. Sequencing was carried out using PBMCs or T cells enriched from blood (not recorded which). The receptor set was obtained from a woman in her late teens or twenties who had recovered from COVID-19.

The chain joins TRBV30 to TRBJ1-1, with D possibly being TRBD1 (5 bases). Per germline, CDR1 GTSNPN and CDR2 SVGIG (reference sequence). V dropped 0 bases and J dropped 6 bases, with 17 bases sitting between them. The CDR3 has 15 residues. The CDR3 bases are TGTGCCTGGAGTGTACTGGGGCCTTCCCCTCCTGAAGCTTTCTTT. Amino acids: CAWSVLGPSPPEAFF.

The chain links TRBV28 to TRBJ1-6, with D tentatively TRBD1 (6 bases). V was cut by 7 bases and J by 9 bases, with 16 bases left in between. The CDR3 consists of 14 residues. The V gene's germline CDR1 is MDHEN and CDR2 SYDVKM. CDR3 region: CASTLRGGRSPLHF. The DNA of the CDR3 is TGTGCCAGCACCCTTCGGGGGGGCCGTTCACCCCTCCACTTT.

The sample holds a few counts of this clone. This sequence joins TRBV9 and TRBJ1-1; D is perhaps TRBD1 (6 bases). CDR1 SGDLS and CDR2 YYNGEE come from the germline V gene. V was shortened by 3 bases and J by 3 bases, with 18 bases between the two germline ends. The CDR3 is 16 amino acids. CDR3 amino acids: CASSEDRIGLDTEAFF. CDR3 DNA: TGTGCCAGCAGCGAGGACAGAATAGGGTTGGACACTGAAGCTTTCTTT.

V gene TRBV2 combines with J gene TRBJ1-3; 7 bases map to TRBD1. CDR3 length: 16 residues. Germline V gene data show CDR1 as SNHLY and CDR2 as FYNNEI. The ends lost 6 bases at V and 0 bases at J; junction bases unmatched: 8. The CDR3 coding sequence is TGTGCCAGCAGAGGGTCGACAGGGAACTCTGGAAACACCATATATTTT. Translated: CASRGSTGNSGNTIYF.

The rearrangement uses TRBV9 and TRBJ2-7, with 11 bases that match TRBD2. CDR3 length equals 15 residues. CDR1 and CDR2 from the germline V gene are SGDLS and YYNGEE. After removal of 3 bases from V and 6 bases from J, the junction contained 8 bases not matched to a gene. The CDR3 DNA follows: TGTGCCAGCAGCGCCCTAGCGGGGGGAAGAATCGAGCAGTACTTC. It encodes CASSALAGGRIEQYF.

The chain carries TRBV6-1 and TRBJ2-1, with 10 bases identical to TRBD1. V trimming: 0 bases; J trimming: 4 bases; junction bases outside the gene matches: 6. The germline V gene has CDR1 MNHNS and CDR2 SASEGT. The CDR3 has 17 residues. Written as DNA, the CDR3 is TGTGCCAGCAGTGAAGCCTTCTGGGACAGGGGTTACAATGAGCAGTTCTTC. This encodes CASSEAFWDRGYNEQFF.

This chain connects TRBV10-3 to TRBJ1-1; 11 bases match TRBD1. Germline V gene lookup returns CDR1 ENHRY and CDR2 SYGVKD. With V trimmed by 9 bases and J by 2 bases, 2 bases remained unmatched. The CDR3 runs to 13 residues. The CDR3 protein is CAIGTGGNTEAFF. The CDR3 DNA follows: TGTGCCATTGGGACAGGGGGTAACACTGAAGCTTTCTTT.

The chain couples TRBV19 to TRBJ1-1; 7 bases agree with TRBD1. Germline V gene lookup returns CDR1 LNHDA and CDR2 SQIVND (reference sequence). The CDR3 consists of 14 residues. J was trimmed by 5 bases and V by 6 bases; bases with no gene match: 9. The DNA of the CDR3 is TGTGCCAGTAGGAAGACAGGGAGAGGAACTGAAGCTTTCTTT. It codes for CASRKTGRGTEAFF.

As concerns this clone: Different DNA sequences within this sample yield the same CDR3. The chain combines TRBV5-1 with TRBJ1-1; D is perhaps TRBD1 (5 bases). CDR1 and CDR2 (germline): SGHRS, YFSETQ. The V gene lost 2 bases and the J gene lost 2 bases, with 7 bases spanning the gap. This CDR3 has 13 residues. This chain's CDR3 is CASSFTGNTEAFF. In DNA form, the CDR3 reads TGCGCCAGCAGCTTTACAGGAAACACTGAAGCTTTCTTT.

V is TRBV5-6 and J is TRBJ1-4; tentatively, D is TRBD1 (6 bases). Germline lookup yields CDR1 SGHDT and CDR2 YYEEEE. Trimming stripped 4 bases from V and 0 bases from J, with 13 bases between. This CDR3 has 16 residues. The CDR3: CASSQGTKATNEKLFF. The DNA of the CDR3 is TGTGCCAGCAGCCAAGGGACAAAAGCAACTAATGAAAAACTGTTTTTT.

V usage is TRBV10-3 and J usage is TRBJ2-2, with a weak D call TRBD2 (8 bases). The CDR3 is 14 residues long. The ends were cut back, 7 bases at V and 7 bases at J, with 16 bases in the middle. CDR1 ENHRY and CDR2 SYGVKD come from the germline V gene. In nucleotides, the CDR3 is TGTGCCATCACCGGACTAGCAGGGGGCGGGGAGCTGTTTTTT. Translation: CAITGLAGGGELFF.

The chain couples TRBV7-9 to TRBJ1-1, with D unresolved. V was shortened by 5 bases and J by 2 bases, with 9 bases between the two germline ends. Looked up from germline, CDR1 is SEHNR and CDR2 is FQNEAQ (reference sequence). The CDR3 has 13 residues. The CDR3 DNA sequence: TGTGCCAGCAGCCAAAACACCAACACTGAAGCTTTCTTT. Encoded protein: CASSQNTNTEAFF.

This sequence joins TRBV7-2 and TRBJ1-1; 8 bases align to TRBD1. The CDR3 loop spans 14 amino acids. Germline assignment: CDR1 SGHTA and CDR2 FQGNSA. V lost 6 bases to trimming and J lost 4 bases; unmatched junction nucleotides: 7. In nucleotides, the CDR3 is TGTGCCAGCAGATTTACAGGGGGAGCCACTGAAGCTTTCTTT. Translation gives CASRFTGGATEAFF.

This clone was picked up one time. The V gene is TRBV27, the J gene TRBJ2-7; maybe TRBD1 (5 bases). CDR1 and CDR2 from the germline V gene are MNHEY and SMNVEV (reference sequence). Trimming cost V 3 bases and J 3 bases, with 18 bases left between them. The CDR3 runs to 16 residues. In DNA, the CDR3 is TGTGCCAGCAGTTTGCTTCGCCAGGGCCCCTACTACGAGCAGTACTTC. Protein: CASSLLRQGPYYEQYF.

In DNA, the CDR3 is TGTGCCATCAGTGACACCTACGAGCAGTACTTC. It encodes CAISDTYEQYF. The chain couples TRBV10-3 to TRBJ2-7, with no clear D. Germline V gene sequence: CDR1 ENHRY, CDR2 SYGVKD. V lost 3 bases and J 2 bases, leaving 2 bases between the germline ends. CDR3 length equals 11 residues.

The chain joins TRBV20-1 to TRBJ1-6, with D unresolved. The CDR3 length is 14 residues. V was clipped by 3 bases and J by 7 bases, with 13 bases between them. CDR1 is DFQATT and CDR2 is SNEGSKA in the germline V gene (reference sequence). The chain's CDR3 is CSASRGKENSPLHF. Here the CDR3 DNA reads TGCAGTGCTAGTCGCGGAAAGGAAAATTCACCCCTCCACTTT.

V and J are TRBV4-1 and TRBJ2-1; weak D call: TRBD1 (5 bases). CDR3 length: 13 residues. CDR1 and CDR2 (germline): MGHRA, YSYEKL. V lost 3 bases and J lost 7, with 10 bases in between. Here the CDR3 DNA reads TGCGCCAGCAGCCACCCGCAGGGTAATGAGCAGTTCTTC. Translated, it gives CASSHPQGNEQFF.